Presented here are 25 T cell receptor beta chains from one specimen sequenced in a study of beta chain features in type 1 diabetes. What was sequenced were expressed TCRB transcripts, since all of the isolated RNA had been reverse transcribed. Sequenced by immunoSEQ multiplex PCR; TCRdb stores in-frame clones only, minus some. In the table there are 300,000 to 400,000 clones, less than 10% of which are singletons. Sequenced input: central memory CD4+ T cells from blood. Receptors were obtained from a woman aged 18-29 years in good health.

As to this clone: Other DNA sequences in the sample encode the same CDR3. The chain couples TRBV25-1 to TRBJ2-3; 9 bases fit TRBD2. Germline lookup yields CDR1 MGHDK and CDR2 SYGVNS. V lost 4 bases, J lost 1 base, and 0 bases stayed unmatched. CDR3 length equals 14 residues. The CDR3: CASSGTSGTDTQYF. In DNA, the CDR3 is TGTGCCAGCAGTGGGACTAGCGGCACAGATACGCAGTATTTT.

This clone turned up a few times. The V gene is TRBV29-1, the J gene TRBJ2-4; 8 bases fit TRBD1. J was trimmed by 9 bases and V by 7 bases; bases with no gene match: 8. Germline CDR1 and CDR2: SQVTM and ANQGSEA. The length of the CDR3 is 12 residues. CDR3 region: CSGSDRASIQYF. As DNA, the CDR3 is TGCAGCGGATCGGACAGGGCTAGCATTCAGTACTTC. Using reference TRBV29-1 and TRBJ2-4 for the parts outside the CDR3, the full variable domain is SAVISQKPSRDICQRGTSLTIQCQVDSQVTMMFWYRQQPGQSLTLIATANQGSEATYESGFVIDKFPISRPNLTFSTLTVSNMSPEDSSIYLCSGSDRASIQYFGAGTRLSVL.

This clone was found many times. One junction end disagrees with the germline gene, perhaps due to a read error. The chain links TRBV27 to TRBJ1-1, with a possible D match to TRBD1 (6 bases). CDR1 and CDR2 from the germline V gene are MNHEY and SMNVEV (reference sequence). The CDR3 spans 13 residues. CDR3 in DNA: TGTGCCAGCAGTTTAAGGGGGAACGCTGAAGCTTTCTTT. Encoded protein: CASSLRGNAEAFF.

This clone showed up many times. The CDR3 loop reads CASSLVRGVSGANVLTF. For the CDR3, the DNA is TGTGCCAGCAGCTTGGTTCGCGGCGTATCTGGGGCCAACGTCCTGACTTTC. V is TRBV5-8 and J is TRBJ2-6; D unresolved. Germline V CDR1 and CDR2: SGHTS, YDEGEE. The CDR3 spans 17 residues. V was pared by 0 bases and J by 1 base, with 11 bases between.

This chain uses TRBV11-2 with TRBJ2-7, with TRBD1 matching over 8 bases. Per the germline V gene, CDR1 is SGHAT and CDR2 is FQNNGV. This CDR3 is built from 13 residues. The V gene end was trimmed by 0 bases and the J gene end by 9 bases; junction bases not matched to a gene: 4. The CDR3 region is CASSLDRTGRQYF. For the CDR3, the DNA is TGTGCCAGCAGCTTAGATAGGACAGGGAGGCAGTACTTC.

This sequence joins TRBV7-2 and TRBJ2-7; D is unresolved. The germline V gene has CDR1 SGHTA and CDR2 FQGNSA. The CDR3 is made up of 13 amino acids. Trimming removed 5 bases at V and 3 bases at J, with 11 bases between. CDR3 nucleotide sequence: TGTGCCAGCAGCGTAGGAGTCGACTACGAGCAGTACTTC. Protein sequence: CASSVGVDYEQYF.

The chain has TRBV28 and TRBJ2-7; 8 bases fit TRBD1. V shed 6 bases, J shed 2 bases, and the junction held 6 bases outside the gene matches. The CDR3 extends over 14 amino acids. Germline V lookup: CDR1 MDHEN, CDR2 SYDVKM. This CDR3 is CASRRQGPAYEQYF. CDR3 nucleotides: TGTGCCAGCAGGCGACAGGGGCCAGCCTACGAGCAGTACTTC.

This clone was detected only a few times. The chain has TRBV7-9 and TRBJ2-2, with D unresolved. Germline CDR1 is SEHNR and CDR2 is FQNEAQ (reference sequence). Trimming removed 6 bases at V and 6 bases at J, with 5 bases between. This CDR3 spans 11 amino acids. DNA for the CDR3: TGTGCCAGCAGAGCCTCCGGGGAGCTGTTTTTT. Amino acid sequence: CASRASGELFF.

V is TRBV5-1 and J is TRBJ2-5; the D gene could be TRBD1 or TRBD2 (6 bases each). The CDR3 sequence is 15 residues long. Trimming left V 3 bases short and J 0 bases short, with 12 bases between. Germline CDR1 SGHRS, CDR2 YFSETQ. The CDR3 coding sequence is TGCGCCAGCAGCTCGGGGGCCGCAAACCAAGAGACCCAGTACTTC. Translated: CASSSGAANQETQYF.

This sequence joins TRBV11-3 and TRBJ2-3; weak D call: TRBD1 (6 bases). Germline CDR1 SGHNT, CDR2 YENEEA. Trimming stripped 5 bases from V and 6 bases from J, with 15 bases between. The length of the CDR3 is 14 residues. The CDR3 sequence is CASSPSRGADTQYF. The DNA of the CDR3 is TGTGCCAGCAGCCCCTCCAGGGGCGCGGATACGCAGTATTTT.

A few counts support this clone. The V call is TRBV9, the J call TRBJ2-6; TRBD1 might be the D (6 bases). From germline, CDR1 is SGDLS and CDR2 YYNGEE. The CDR3 runs 14 residues. V was cut by 3 bases and J by 8 bases, with 12 bases left in between. Written as DNA, the CDR3 is TGTGCCAGCAGCGCTTACAGGGAGTCCAACGTCCTGACTTTC. Translated, it gives CASSAYRESNVLTF.

The rearrangement uses TRBV25-1 and TRBJ1-3; D not certain. The length of the CDR3 is 16 residues. Germline CDR1 and CDR2: MGHDK and SYGVNS. V was clipped by 1 base and J by 0 bases, with 10 bases between them. The CDR3 coding sequence is TGTGCCAGCAGTGAATTTGGCAGGCTCTCTGGAAACACCATATATTTT. Amino acids: CASSEFGRLSGNTIYF.

V is TRBV28 and J is TRBJ2-7; TRBD2 matches at 8 bases. This CDR3 is built from 13 residues. Germline-derived CDR1 and CDR2 are MDHEN and SYDVKM. Unmatched junction bases numbered 5, after V lost 6 bases and J lost 4 bases. The CDR3: CASRAGVSYEQYF. DNA for the CDR3: TGTGCCAGCAGAGCGGGAGTCTCTTACGAGCAGTACTTC.

The V gene is TRBV5-1, the J gene TRBJ2-1; D uncertain. This CDR3 has 15 residues. The germline V gene encodes CDR1 SGHRS and CDR2 YFSETQ. Trimming cost V 0 bases and J 0 bases, with 7 bases left between them. The CDR3 loop is CASSLEARSYNEQFF. The DNA of the CDR3 is TGCGCCAGCAGCTTGGAGGCTCGCTCCTACAATGAGCAGTTCTTC.

The chain carries TRBV7-2 and TRBJ1-2; D gene uncertain. The V end lost 4 bases, the J end lost 4 bases, and 13 bases lay between the germline ends. The CDR3 is 14 amino acids. CDR1 and CDR2 from the germline V gene are SGHTA and FQGNSA. This CDR3 reads CASSSKHSLYGYTF. The CDR3 nucleotides read TGTGCCAGCAGCTCGAAACACTCGCTCTATGGCTACACCTTC. Looking up the rest from reference TRBV7-2 and TRBJ1-2 gives the full variable domain: GAGVSQSPSNKVTEKGKDVELRCDPISGHTALYWYRQSLGQGLEFLIYFQGNSAPDKSGLPSDRFSAERTGGSVSTLTIQRTQQEDSAVYLCASSSKHSLYGYTFGSGTRLTVV.

This clone appeared a few times. This sequence joins TRBV7-2 and TRBJ2-3; 10 nucleotides match TRBD2. The J segment lost 6 bases and the V segment lost 4 bases, leaving 10 bases of the junction unmatched. This CDR3 comprises 16 residues. Germline V CDR1 and CDR2: SGHTA, FQGNSA. CDR3 protein: CASSSSGRAAGDTQYF. CDR3 DNA sequence: TGTGCCAGCAGCTCGAGCGGGAGGGCCGCCGGGGATACGCAGTATTTT.

This clone appeared a single time. The chain has TRBV6-5 and TRBJ2-2, with D possibly matching TRBD1 (5 bases). Germline V gene sequence: CDR1 MNHEY, CDR2 SVGAGI. V was cut by 5 bases and J by 6 bases, with 10 bases left in between. The CDR3 length is 13 residues. CDR3 loop: CASSLRVAGELFF. The CDR3 DNA sequence: TGTGCCAGCAGTCTCAGGGTAGCCGGGGAGCTGTTTTTT.

This clone has ten or more counts. The chain recombines TRBV4-3 with TRBJ2-1, with D maybe TRBD2 (6 bases). The CDR3 contains 16 residues. Between the trimmed V and J ends, which lost 0 bases and 8 bases, there was a span of 17 bases. Germline loops: CDR1 LGHNA, CDR2 YSLEER. CDR3 protein: CASSQDRTSFGYEQFF. The CDR3 coding sequence is TGCGCCAGCAGCCAAGATCGCACTAGCTTTGGGTATGAGCAGTTCTTC.

This chain uses TRBV11-1 with TRBJ1-3, with D tentatively TRBD1 (5 bases). The ends were cut back, 5 bases at V and 0 bases at J, with 8 bases in the middle. There are 14 residues in the CDR3. Germline V gene lookup returns CDR1 SGHAT and CDR2 FQDESV (reference sequence). The CDR3 nucleotides are TGTGCCAGCAGCACAGGCCACTCTGGAAACACCATATATTTT. This codes for CASSTGHSGNTIYF.

This chain links TRBV29-1 with TRBJ1-5, with TRBD1 as a possible D gene (6 bases). The CDR3 loop spans 12 amino acids. The V end lost 7 bases, the J end lost 4 bases, and 11 bases lay between the germline ends. The germline CDR1 and CDR2 sequences are SQVTM and ANQGSEA. CDR3 protein: CSAGQLNQPQHF. The CDR3 bases are TGCAGCGCCGGACAGCTAAATCAGCCCCAGCATTTT.

This clone was counted many times. The chain joins TRBV5-6 to TRBJ1-2; D is ambiguous. There are 15 residues in the CDR3. Germline V lookup: CDR1 SGHDT, CDR2 YYEEEE. The V end lost 0 bases, the J end lost 0 bases, and 9 bases lay between the germline ends. The chain's CDR3 is CASSLGQNPNYGYTF. The CDR3 bases are TGTGCCAGCAGCTTGGGGCAGAATCCTAACTATGGCTACACCTTC.

This chain connects TRBV9 to TRBJ2-1; D unclear. CDR1 SGDLS and CDR2 YYNGEE come from the germline V gene. CDR3 length: 12 residues. Between the trimmed V and J ends, which lost 3 bases and 9 bases, there was a span of 10 bases. CDR3 bases: TGTGCCAGCAGCGAATCCCTAGGTGAGCAGTTCTTC. Translating it yields CASSESLGEQFF.

This clone showed up just a few times. The chain has TRBV7-2 and TRBJ1-5; 9 bases align to TRBD1. Unmatched junction bases numbered 5, after V lost 4 bases and J lost 7 bases. From germline, CDR1 is SGHTA and CDR2 FQGNSA. CDR3 size: 14 residues. CDR3 DNA sequence: TGTGCCAGCAGCTCCGGGACAGGGTACCAGCCCCAGCATTTT. Translating it yields CASSSGTGYQPQHF.

This clone has at least ten counts. The chain is built from TRBV14 and TRBJ2-1; 7 bases line up with TRBD2. CDR3 size: 14 residues. CDR1 and CDR2 (germline): SGHDN, FVKESK. Trimming removed 1 base from V and 14 bases from J; junction bases left unmatched: 11. This CDR3 reads CASSQGRGGRREFF. The CDR3 DNA reads as TGTGCCAGCAGCCAAGGCCGCGGGGGTCGCCGGGAGTTCTTC.

The chain employs TRBV7-2 and TRBJ2-5; D gene uncertain. Germline V gene data show CDR1 as SGHTA and CDR2 as FQGNSA. This CDR3 has 12 amino acids. Trimming cost V 5 bases and J 1 base, with 5 bases left between them. The CDR3 DNA reads as TGTGCCAGCAGCAGAACCCAAGAGACCCAGTACTTC. It specifies CASSRTQETQYF.